The 7 T cell receptor beta chains given below trace back to one sample, sequenced in a study of T cell responses to AZD1222 COVID-19 vaccine. This table comes from immunoSEQ multiplex PCR, and its TCRdb copy is limited to in-frame clones, with some not included. This table holds approximately 150,000 clones, about 89% found once. The sequenced sample was peripheral blood, obtained 28 days after the second AZD1222 dose. These receptors were obtained from an adult who received the AZD1222 COVID-19 vaccine.

The rearrangement joins TRBV27 to TRBJ2-7; possibly TRBD1 or TRBD2 for D (5 bases each). With 5 bases removed from V and 7 bases from J, the gap between germline ends came to 21 bases. The V gene's germline CDR1 is MNHEY and CDR2 SMNVEV (reference sequence). The CDR3 sequence is 15 residues long. The CDR3 protein is CASSIRGTLNREQYF. The CDR3 bases are TGTGCCAGCAGTATTCGGGGCACTTTAAACCGGGAGCAGTACTTC.

The CDR3 spells CASSVAAGDFDTYGYTF. The CDR3 DNA reads as TGTGCCAGCAGCGTAGCTGCTGGAGACTTCGACACTTATGGCTACACCTTC. J is TRBJ1-2 and V is TRBV9; D unresolved. The germline gives CDR1 SGDLS, CDR2 YYNGEE. The CDR3 is 17 amino acids. V was trimmed by 0 bases and J by 5 bases, leaving 20 bases between them.

This chain's CDR3 is CASSLVLGFGNTEAFF. The CDR3 nucleotides are TGTGCCAGCAGCTTAGTTTTGGGTTTCGGGAACACTGAAGCTTTCTTT. The rearrangement uses TRBV11-2 and TRBJ1-1; D uncertain. The V end was cut by 1 base, the J end by 1 base, with 13 bases between. In germline, CDR1 is SGHAT, CDR2 FQNNGV. The CDR3 extends over 16 amino acids.

The J gene is TRBJ2-4, the V gene TRBV19, with D possibly being TRBD1 (5 bases). The CDR3 extends over 14 amino acids. Germline V CDR1 and CDR2: LNHDA, SQIVND (reference sequence). The V and J ends lost 8 bases and 2 bases respectively, with 13 bases between them. DNA of the CDR3: TGTGCCAGTGAGTCAGGGCCTCCCAAAAACATTCAGTACTTC. The encoded protein is CASESGPPKNIQYF.

The chain carries TRBV6-4 and TRBJ2-1, with a tentative D call TRBD2 (5 bases). Germline-derived CDR1 and CDR2 are MRHNA and SNTAGT. This CDR3 region has 13 residues. Deletions cut 2 bases from V and 7 bases from J, with 9 bases between. The CDR3 spells CASSDGSRNEQFF. The CDR3, as DNA: TGTGCCAGCAGTGACGGGAGCAGAAATGAGCAGTTCTTC.

This clone was seen a handful of times. Here the CDR3 reads CASSLETRTRTGEQFF. CDR3 DNA: TGTGCCAGCAGCTTAGAAACGCGGACGCGGACTGGTGAGCAGTTCTTC. This chain uses TRBV11-3 with TRBJ2-1, with D maybe TRBD2 (5 bases). Between the trimmed V and J ends, which lost 0 bases and 9 bases, there was a span of 18 bases. The CDR3 spans 16 residues. In germline, CDR1 is SGHNT, CDR2 YENEEA.

V gene TRBV27 combines with J gene TRBJ2-2; a weak D match, TRBD2 (5 bases). Trimming took 6 bases from V and 5 from J, leaving 13 bases between them. This CDR3 spans 14 amino acids. Germline V gene lookup returns CDR1 MNHEY and CDR2 SMNVEV (reference sequence). The CDR3 DNA is TGTGCCAGCAGATGGGGTCCGGGGACCGGGGAGCTGTTTTTT. Translation gives CASRWGPGTGELFF.